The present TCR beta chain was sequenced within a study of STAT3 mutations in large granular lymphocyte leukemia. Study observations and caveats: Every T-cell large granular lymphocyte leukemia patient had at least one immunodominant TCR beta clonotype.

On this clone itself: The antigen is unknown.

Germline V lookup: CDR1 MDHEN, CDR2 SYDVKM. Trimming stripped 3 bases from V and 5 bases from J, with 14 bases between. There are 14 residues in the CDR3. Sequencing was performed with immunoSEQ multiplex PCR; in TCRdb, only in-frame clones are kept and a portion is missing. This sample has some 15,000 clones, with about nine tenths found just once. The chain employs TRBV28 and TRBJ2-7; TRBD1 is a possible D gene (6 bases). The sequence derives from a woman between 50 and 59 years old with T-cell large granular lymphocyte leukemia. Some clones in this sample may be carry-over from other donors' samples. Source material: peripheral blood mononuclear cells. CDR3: CASSFGGRRNEQYF. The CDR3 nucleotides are TGTGCCAGCAGTTTTGGGGGCAGGAGGAACGAGCAGTACTTC.